This TCR beta chain was identified in a study of control samples from healthy donors and cancer patients (dated by TCRdb to about 2020). The V end loses 4 bases and the J end loses 7 bases, and a stretch of 13 bases separates them. The germline V gene (reference sequence) yields GTSNPN for CDR1 and SVGIG for CDR2. The CDR3 has 13 amino acids, counting the end cysteine and phenylalanine. Kept here is only the CDR3 DNA, which spans 39 bases and is read in frame from base 1. In the case of this clone: The clone's antigen remains unknown. Base qualities are missing; no much larger clone stands one base away. Other DNA sequences in this specimen translate into the identical CDR3.

The protocol used for the library was the immunoSEQ multiplex PCR assay. Entries here come from immuneACCESS through TCRdb and include only in-frame sequences with V and J called. Some clones fail to appear in such tables; in the studies checked, an unresolved V gene covers under half of the shortfall, and the cause of the remainder is unknown. The sample has about 120,000 clones on record, 88% of them singletons. The top ten clones comprise about 3.9% of the sample. The material sequenced was PBMCs. Here the chain combines TRBV30 and TRBJ1-4; there is no confident call for the D gene. The receptor's source is a woman in her fifties or sixties with lung cancer. The CDR3 sequence is CAWNVDPFEKLFF. The base sequence is TGTGCCTGGAACGTGGACCCTTTTGAAAAACTGTTTTTT.